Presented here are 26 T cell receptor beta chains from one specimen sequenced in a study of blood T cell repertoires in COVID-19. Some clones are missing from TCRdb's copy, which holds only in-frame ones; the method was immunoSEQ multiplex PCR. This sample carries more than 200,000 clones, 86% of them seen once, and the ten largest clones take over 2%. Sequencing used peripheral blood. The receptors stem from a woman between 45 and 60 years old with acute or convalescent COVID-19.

The CDR3 bases are TGTGCCAGCAGTTACAGGGGAATTGAAGCTTTCTTT. Translating gives CASSYRGIEAFF. The rearrangement uses TRBV6-2 or TRBV6-3 and TRBJ1-1; D is perhaps TRBD1 (5 bases). Trimming pared 2 bases from V and 7 bases from J, leaving 8 bases between. The CDR3 length is 12 residues. Per the germline V gene, CDR1 is MNHEY and CDR2 is SVGEGT.

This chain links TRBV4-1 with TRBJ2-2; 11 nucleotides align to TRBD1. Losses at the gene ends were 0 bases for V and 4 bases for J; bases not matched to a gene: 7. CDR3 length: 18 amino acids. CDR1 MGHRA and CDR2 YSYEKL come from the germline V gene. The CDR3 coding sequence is TGCGCCAGCAGCCAAGATCCCCCCGGGACAGGGGGCACCGGGGAGCTGTTTTTT. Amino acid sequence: CASSQDPPGTGGTGELFF.

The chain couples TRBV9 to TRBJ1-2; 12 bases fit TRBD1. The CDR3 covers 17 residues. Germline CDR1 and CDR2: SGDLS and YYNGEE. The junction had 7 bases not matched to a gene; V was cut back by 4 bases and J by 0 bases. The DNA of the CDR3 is TGTGCCAGCAGCCCAAGGGGACAGGGGGCCACTAACTATGGCTACACCTTC. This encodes CASSPRGQGATNYGYTF.

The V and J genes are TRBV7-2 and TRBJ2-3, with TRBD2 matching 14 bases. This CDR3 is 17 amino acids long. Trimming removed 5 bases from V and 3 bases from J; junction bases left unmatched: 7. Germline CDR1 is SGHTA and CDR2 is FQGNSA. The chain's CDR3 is CASSERLAGGDTDTQYF. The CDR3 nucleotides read TGTGCCAGCAGCGAAAGACTAGCGGGGGGGGATACAGATACGCAGTATTTT.

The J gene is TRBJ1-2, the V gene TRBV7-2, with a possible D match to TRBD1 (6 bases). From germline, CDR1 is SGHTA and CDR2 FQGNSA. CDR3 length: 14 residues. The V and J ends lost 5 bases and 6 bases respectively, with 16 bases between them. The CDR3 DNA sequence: TGTGCCAGCAGCCTTTCACAGGGTGAGGATGGCTACACCTTC. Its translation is CASSLSQGEDGYTF.

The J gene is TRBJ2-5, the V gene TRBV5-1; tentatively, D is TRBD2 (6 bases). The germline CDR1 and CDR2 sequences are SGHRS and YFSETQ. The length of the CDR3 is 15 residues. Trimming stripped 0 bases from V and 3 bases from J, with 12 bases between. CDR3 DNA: TGCGCCAGCAGCTTGGCAGCGTTAGCGGAAGAGACCCAGTACTTC. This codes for CASSLAALAEETQYF.

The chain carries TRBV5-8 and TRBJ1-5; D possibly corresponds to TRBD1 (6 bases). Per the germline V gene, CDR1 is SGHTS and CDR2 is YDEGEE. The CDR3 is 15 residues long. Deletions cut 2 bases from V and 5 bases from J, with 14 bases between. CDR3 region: CASSFPGARDQPQHF. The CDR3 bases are TGTGCCAGCAGCTTTCCAGGGGCTAGGGATCAGCCCCAGCATTTT.

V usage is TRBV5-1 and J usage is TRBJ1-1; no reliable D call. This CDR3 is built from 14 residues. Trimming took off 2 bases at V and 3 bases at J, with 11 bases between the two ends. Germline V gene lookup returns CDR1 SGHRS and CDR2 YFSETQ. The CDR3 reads CASSFGSGDTEAFF. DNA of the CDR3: TGCGCCAGCAGCTTCGGCAGCGGGGACACTGAAGCTTTCTTT.

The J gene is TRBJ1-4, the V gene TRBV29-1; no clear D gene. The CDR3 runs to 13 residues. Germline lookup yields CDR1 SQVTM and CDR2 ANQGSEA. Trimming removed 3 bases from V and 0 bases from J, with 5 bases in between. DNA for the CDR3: TGCAGCGTTGAGGCGGCAACTAATGAAAAACTGTTTTTT. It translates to CSVEAATNEKLFF.

The CDR3: CASSILAGGLEQFF. Written as DNA, the CDR3 is TGTGCCAGTAGTATTCTAGCGGGGGGGCTTGAGCAGTTCTTC. The J gene is TRBJ2-1, the V gene TRBV19; 12 bases line up with TRBD2. J gave up 9 bases and V 3 bases, and 3 bases lay outside the gene matches. The CDR3 spans 14 residues. The germline gives CDR1 LNHDA, CDR2 SQIVND (reference sequence).

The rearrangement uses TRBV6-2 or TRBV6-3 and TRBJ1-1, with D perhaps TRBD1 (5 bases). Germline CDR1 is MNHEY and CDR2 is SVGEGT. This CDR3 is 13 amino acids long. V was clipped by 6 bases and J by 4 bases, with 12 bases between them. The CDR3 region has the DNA TGTGCCAGCAGCCGCAGGGTTGCCACTGAAGCTTTCTTT. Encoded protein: CASSRRVATEAFF.

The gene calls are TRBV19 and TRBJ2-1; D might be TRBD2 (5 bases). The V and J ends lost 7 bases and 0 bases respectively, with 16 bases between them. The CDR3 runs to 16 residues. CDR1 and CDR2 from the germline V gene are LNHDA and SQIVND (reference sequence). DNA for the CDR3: TGTGCCAGTATCGAAACAGTCACTAGCTCCTACAATGAGCAGTTCTTC. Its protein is CASIETVTSSYNEQFF.

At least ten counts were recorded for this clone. The CDR3 loop reads CASSQDRGLAKNIQYF. In DNA, the CDR3 is TGTGCCAGCAGCCAAGACAGGGGGCTAGCCAAAAACATTCAGTACTTC. The rearrangement uses TRBV3-1 (or the pseudogene TRBV3-2) and TRBJ2-4; the match to TRBD1 covers 8 bases. Looked up from germline, CDR1 is LGHDT and CDR2 is YNNKEL (reference sequence). The CDR3 loop spans 16 amino acids. V shed 0 bases and J 0 bases; nucleotides not matched to a gene: 1.

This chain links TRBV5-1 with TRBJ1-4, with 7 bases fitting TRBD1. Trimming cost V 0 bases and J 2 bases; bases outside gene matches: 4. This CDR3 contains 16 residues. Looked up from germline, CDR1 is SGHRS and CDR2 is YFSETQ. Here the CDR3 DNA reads TGCGCCAGCAGCTTGGGACAGGGTTCGACTAATGAAAAACTGTTTTTT. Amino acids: CASSLGQGSTNEKLFF. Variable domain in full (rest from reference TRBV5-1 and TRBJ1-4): KAGVTQTPRYLIKTRGQQVTLSCSPISGHRSVSWYQQTPGQGLQFLFEYFSETQRNKGNFPGRFSGRQFSNSRSEMNVSTLELGDSALYLCASSLGQGSTNEKLFFGSGTQLSVL.

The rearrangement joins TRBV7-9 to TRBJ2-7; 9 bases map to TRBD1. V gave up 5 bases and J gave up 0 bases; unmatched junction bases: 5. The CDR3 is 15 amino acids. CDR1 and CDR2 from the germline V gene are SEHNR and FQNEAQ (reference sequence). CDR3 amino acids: CASSTPGQGSYEQYF. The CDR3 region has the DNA TGTGCCAGCAGCACCCCGGGACAGGGCTCCTACGAGCAGTACTTC.

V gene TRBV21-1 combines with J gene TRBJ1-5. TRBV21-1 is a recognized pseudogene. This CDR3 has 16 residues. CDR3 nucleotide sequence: TGTGCCAGCAGCAATAGCGGTGGGAGGGGCAATCAGCCCCAGCATTTT. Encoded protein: CASSNSGGRGNQPQHF.

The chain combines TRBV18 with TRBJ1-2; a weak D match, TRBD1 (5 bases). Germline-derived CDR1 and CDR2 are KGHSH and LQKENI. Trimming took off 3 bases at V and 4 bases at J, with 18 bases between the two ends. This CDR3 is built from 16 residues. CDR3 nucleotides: TGTGCCAGCTCACCTCAGACAGTCTCGATGGGCTATGGCTACACCTTC. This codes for CASSPQTVSMGYGYTF.

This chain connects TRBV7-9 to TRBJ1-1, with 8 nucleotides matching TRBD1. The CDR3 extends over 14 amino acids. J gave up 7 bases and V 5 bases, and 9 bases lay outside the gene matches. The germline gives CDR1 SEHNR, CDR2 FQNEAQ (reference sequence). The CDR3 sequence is CASSLDRVVNEAFF. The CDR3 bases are TGTGCCAGCAGCCTGGACAGGGTAGTTAATGAAGCTTTCTTT.

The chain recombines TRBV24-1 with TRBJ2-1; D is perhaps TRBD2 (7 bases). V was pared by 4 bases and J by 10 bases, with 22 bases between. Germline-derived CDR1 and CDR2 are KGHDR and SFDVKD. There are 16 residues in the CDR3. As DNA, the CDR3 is TGTGCCACCAGTGAGGGGGCCGGCGGGGGATTTGTAGAGCAGTTCTTC. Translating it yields CATSEGAGGGFVEQFF.

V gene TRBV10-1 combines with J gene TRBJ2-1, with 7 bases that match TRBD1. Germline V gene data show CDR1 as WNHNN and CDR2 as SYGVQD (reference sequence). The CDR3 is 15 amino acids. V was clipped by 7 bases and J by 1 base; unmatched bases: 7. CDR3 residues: CASKVGTASYNEQFF. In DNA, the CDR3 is TGCGCCAGCAAAGTGGGGACAGCGTCCTACAATGAGCAGTTCTTC.

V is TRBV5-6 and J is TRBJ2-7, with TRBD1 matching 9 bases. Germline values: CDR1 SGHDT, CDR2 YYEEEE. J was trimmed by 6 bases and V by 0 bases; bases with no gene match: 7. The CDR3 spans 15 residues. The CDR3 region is CASSLGVGQGLEQYF. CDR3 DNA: TGTGCCAGCAGCTTGGGGGTGGGACAGGGACTCGAGCAGTACTTC.

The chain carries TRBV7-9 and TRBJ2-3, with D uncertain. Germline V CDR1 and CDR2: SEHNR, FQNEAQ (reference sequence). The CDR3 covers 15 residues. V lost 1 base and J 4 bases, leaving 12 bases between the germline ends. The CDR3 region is CASSLGSVRPDTQYF. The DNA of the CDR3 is TGTGCCAGCAGCTTAGGGTCAGTCCGCCCAGATACGCAGTATTTT.

CDR3 region: CASSLGSGSSWDEQFF. The DNA for the CDR3 is TGCGCCAGCAGCTTGGGTAGCGGGAGCAGTTGGGATGAGCAGTTCTTC. The chain joins TRBV5-1 to TRBJ2-1, with 9 bases matching TRBD2. CDR1 SGHRS and CDR2 YFSETQ come from the germline V gene. With V trimmed by 0 bases and J by 8 bases, 9 bases remained unmatched. The CDR3 extends over 16 amino acids.

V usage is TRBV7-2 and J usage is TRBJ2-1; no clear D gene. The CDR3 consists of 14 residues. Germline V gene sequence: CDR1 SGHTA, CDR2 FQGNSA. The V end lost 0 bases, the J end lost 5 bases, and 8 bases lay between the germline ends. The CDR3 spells CASSLASLDNEQFF. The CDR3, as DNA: TGTGCCAGCAGCTTAGCGTCCCTAGACAATGAGCAGTTCTTC.

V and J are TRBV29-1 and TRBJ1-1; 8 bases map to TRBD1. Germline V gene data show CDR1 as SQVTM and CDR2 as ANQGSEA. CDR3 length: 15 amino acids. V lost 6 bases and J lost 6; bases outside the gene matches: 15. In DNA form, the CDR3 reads TGCAGCGTCAAAATACCGGGACAGGAATGGGCTGAAGCTTTCTTT. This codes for CSVKIPGQEWAEAFF.

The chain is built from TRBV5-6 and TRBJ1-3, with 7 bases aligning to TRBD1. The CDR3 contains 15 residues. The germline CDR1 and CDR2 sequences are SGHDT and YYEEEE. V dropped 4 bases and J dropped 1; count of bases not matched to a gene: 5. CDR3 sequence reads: CASSAAGGSGNTIYF. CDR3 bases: TGTGCCAGCAGCGCCGCAGGGGGTTCTGGAAACACCATATATTTT. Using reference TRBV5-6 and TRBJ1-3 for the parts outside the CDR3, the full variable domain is DAGVTQSPTHLIKTRGQQVTLRCSPKSGHDTVSWYQQALGQGPQFIFQYYEEEERQRGNFPDRFSGHQFPNYSSELNVNALLLGDSALYLCASSAAGGSGNTIYFGEGSWLTVV.